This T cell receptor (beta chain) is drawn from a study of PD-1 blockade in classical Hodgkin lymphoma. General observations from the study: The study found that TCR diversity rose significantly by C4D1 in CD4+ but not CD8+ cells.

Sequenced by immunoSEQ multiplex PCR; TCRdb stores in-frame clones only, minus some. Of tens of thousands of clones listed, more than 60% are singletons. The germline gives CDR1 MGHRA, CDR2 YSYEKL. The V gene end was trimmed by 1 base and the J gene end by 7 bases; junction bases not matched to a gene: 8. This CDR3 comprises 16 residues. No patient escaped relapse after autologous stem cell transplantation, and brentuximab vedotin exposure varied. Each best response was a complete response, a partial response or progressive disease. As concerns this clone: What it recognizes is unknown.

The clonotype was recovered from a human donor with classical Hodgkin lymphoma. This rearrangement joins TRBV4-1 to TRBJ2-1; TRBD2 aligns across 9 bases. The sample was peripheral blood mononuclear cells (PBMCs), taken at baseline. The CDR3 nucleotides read TGCGCCAGCAGCCAAGGTGGAGCGGGGGGCCGTAATGAGCAGTTCTTC. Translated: CASSQGGAGGRNEQFF.